This is a list of T cell receptor beta chains from one sample in a study of T-cell reconstitution after alpha-beta-depleted transplantation in children. MiXCR was run by TCRdb on the PCR reads, yielding one entry per CDR3 protein. Of almost 600,000 distinct CDR3 sequences in the sample, 27% were seen once. Here the sequenced sample was PBMCs, taken before TCRalphabeta/CD19-depleted stem cell transplant. The receptors here all came from a boy under two years old with Wiskott-Aldrich syndrome, due to receive a stem cell transplant. Each CDR3 is given with its conserved first and last residue. Each record gives: J gene, V gene, D gene, clone size, CDR3 protein, CDR3 DNA. A D gene is named only where the DNA matches it firmly. Size is stated for part of the rows, as once, few or many counts, or as a class when the clone is expanded.

j_call: TRBJ2-3; v_call: TRBV27; d_call: NA; clone_size: NA; cdr3_aa: CASSFGGFRTDTQYF; cdr3_nt: TGTGCCAGCAGTTTTGGAGGGTTTCGCACAGATACGCAGTATTTT
j_call: TRBJ1-5; v_call: TRBV7-2; d_call: TRBD1; clone_size: NA; cdr3_aa: CASSLVFGQGYQPQHF; cdr3_nt: TGTGCCAGCAGCTTAGTATTCGGACAGGGTTATCAGCCCCAGCATTTT
j_call: TRBJ2-7; v_call: TRBV6-1; d_call: TRBD2; clone_size: few; cdr3_aa: CASRKQREGSYEQYF; cdr3_nt: TGTGCCAGCAGAAAGCAGCGGGAGGGCTCCTACGAGCAGTACTTC
j_call: TRBJ1-1; v_call: TRBV7-9; d_call: TRBD1; clone_size: once; cdr3_aa: CASSLFGTGGAEAFF; cdr3_nt: TGTGCCAGCAGCTTATTTGGGACAGGGGGTGCTGAAGCTTTCTTT
j_call: TRBJ2-5; v_call: TRBV29-1; d_call: TRBD1; clone_size: NA; cdr3_aa: CSVEQGALRETQYF; cdr3_nt: TGCAGCGTTGAACAGGGGGCCCTACGAGAGACCCAGTACTTC
j_call: TRBJ2-3; v_call: TRBV12-3/TRBV12-4; d_call: TRBD2; clone_size: NA; cdr3_aa: CASRPKGTSGSSSTDTQYF; cdr3_nt: TGTGCCAGCAGACCCAAAGGGACTAGCGGGAGCAGTAGCACAGATACGCAGTATTTT
j_call: TRBJ2-7; v_call: TRBV20-1; d_call: TRBD2; clone_size: NA; cdr3_aa: CSASRTSGSRKSYEQYF; cdr3_nt: TGCAGTGCTTCCCGGACTAGCGGGAGTAGGAAGTCCTACGAGCAGTACTTC
j_call: TRBJ2-1; v_call: TRBV10-3; d_call: TRBD2; clone_size: many; cdr3_aa: CAISEGTSPNEQFF; cdr3_nt: TGTGCCATCAGCGAAGGGACTAGCCCCAATGAGCAGTTCTTC
j_call: TRBJ2-3; v_call: TRBV5-1; d_call: TRBD2; clone_size: NA; cdr3_aa: CASSNPREKSTQYF; cdr3_nt: TGCGCCAGCAGCAACCCGCGGGAGAAGAGTACGCAGTATTTT
j_call: TRBJ2-7; v_call: TRBV5-1; d_call: NA; clone_size: NA; cdr3_aa: CASSSLVQGFQQYF; cdr3_nt: TGCGCCAGCAGCAGCCTAGTTCAGGGGTTTCAGCAGTACTTC
j_call: TRBJ1-1; v_call: TRBV11-1; d_call: NA; clone_size: NA; cdr3_aa: CASSLGLAEAFF; cdr3_nt: TGTGCCAGCAGCTTAGGGTTGGCTGAAGCTTTCTTT
j_call: TRBJ1-5; v_call: TRBV5-6; d_call: NA; clone_size: few; cdr3_aa: CASSLGEPQHF; cdr3_nt: TGTGCCAGCAGCCTCGGGGAGCCCCAGCATTTT
j_call: TRBJ1-2; v_call: TRBV20-1; d_call: NA; clone_size: NA; cdr3_aa: CSARVFGGYTF; cdr3_nt: TGCAGTGCTAGAGTGTTTGGGGGCTACACCTTC
j_call: TRBJ2-3; v_call: TRBV29-1; d_call: TRBD2; clone_size: NA; cdr3_aa: CSAVGGRASADTQYF; cdr3_nt: TGCAGCGCCGTGGGCGGGAGGGCCTCGGCAGATACGCAGTATTTT
j_call: TRBJ1-5; v_call: TRBV20-1; d_call: NA; clone_size: once; cdr3_aa: CSARVRLRPSNQPQHF; cdr3_nt: TGCAGTGCTAGAGTACGGCTAAGGCCTAGCAATCAGCCCCAGCATTTT
j_call: TRBJ2-3; v_call: TRBV12-3/TRBV12-4; d_call: NA; clone_size: NA; cdr3_aa: CASSFWGLDTQYF; cdr3_nt: TGTGCCAGCAGTTTTTGGGGCTTGGATACGCAGTATTTT
j_call: TRBJ2-3; v_call: TRBV3-1; d_call: NA; clone_size: once; cdr3_aa: CASSQNRGEGTDTQYF; cdr3_nt: TGTGCCAGCAGCCAAAATAGGGGAGAGGGCACAGATACGCAGTATTTT
j_call: TRBJ2-1; v_call: TRBV27; d_call: NA; clone_size: few; cdr3_aa: CASSQDSFYNEQFF; cdr3_nt: TGTGCCAGCAGCCAGGACAGCTTCTACAATGAGCAGTTCTTC
j_call: TRBJ2-7; v_call: TRBV28; d_call: NA; clone_size: NA; cdr3_aa: CASSLELQQYF; cdr3_nt: TGTGCCAGCAGTTTGGAGCTACAGCAGTACTTC
j_call: TRBJ1-2; v_call: TRBV20-1; d_call: NA; clone_size: NA; cdr3_aa: CSARGTGNYGYTF; cdr3_nt: TGCAGTGCCAGAGGAACAGGCAACTATGGCTACACCTTC
j_call: TRBJ2-3; v_call: TRBV14; d_call: NA; clone_size: few; cdr3_aa: CASSHLPGTDTQYF; cdr3_nt: TGTGCCAGCAGCCATCTCCCGGGAACAGATACGCAGTATTTT
j_call: TRBJ2-2; v_call: TRBV7-7; d_call: NA; clone_size: few; cdr3_aa: CASSSDANTGELFF; cdr3_nt: TGTGCCAGCAGCTCGGACGCGAACACCGGGGAGCTGTTTTTT
j_call: TRBJ2-1; v_call: TRBV6-1; d_call: TRBD2; clone_size: NA; cdr3_aa: CASSEVERERWGEQFF; cdr3_nt: TGTGCCAGCAGTGAAGTCGAGCGGGAGAGGTGGGGTGAGCAGTTCTTC
j_call: TRBJ2-5; v_call: TRBV4-1; d_call: NA; clone_size: NA; cdr3_aa: CASSQVGPRETQYF; cdr3_nt: TGCGCCAGCAGCCAAGTTGGCCCCAGAGAGACCCAGTACTTC
j_call: TRBJ2-7; v_call: TRBV20-1; d_call: NA; clone_size: NA; cdr3_aa: CSARDRRDMSYEQYF; cdr3_nt: TGCAGTGCTAGAGATAGGCGGGATATGAGCTACGAGCAGTACTTC
j_call: TRBJ2-7; v_call: TRBV12-3/TRBV12-4; d_call: NA; clone_size: few; cdr3_aa: CASSRASGGTYEQYF; cdr3_nt: TGTGCCAGCAGTCGCGCCTCGGGCGGGACCTACGAGCAGTACTTC
j_call: TRBJ2-2; v_call: TRBV2; d_call: TRBD2; clone_size: once; cdr3_aa: CASSALYLAGGPNTGELFF; cdr3_nt: TGTGCCAGCAGCGCACTATATCTAGCGGGAGGGCCAAACACCGGGGAGCTGTTTTTT
j_call: TRBJ2-3; v_call: TRBV20-1; d_call: NA; clone_size: few; cdr3_aa: CSARAVDTQYF; cdr3_nt: TGCAGTGCTAGAGCCGTAGATACGCAGTATTTT
j_call: TRBJ2-7; v_call: TRBV19; d_call: NA; clone_size: few; cdr3_aa: CASSATWGPTPYEQYF; cdr3_nt: TGTGCCAGTAGTGCAACCTGGGGACCCACCCCCTACGAGCAGTACTTC
j_call: TRBJ2-7; v_call: TRBV5-6; d_call: TRBD2; clone_size: NA; cdr3_aa: CASSPSGPSYEQYF; cdr3_nt: TGTGCCAGCAGCCCTAGCGGGCCCTCCTACGAGCAGTACTTC
j_call: TRBJ2-1; v_call: TRBV30; d_call: TRBD1; clone_size: few; cdr3_aa: CAWSRDSYNEQFF; cdr3_nt: TGTGCCTGGAGCCGGGACAGCTACAATGAGCAGTTCTTC
j_call: TRBJ2-1; v_call: TRBV12-3/TRBV12-4; d_call: TRBD2; clone_size: NA; cdr3_aa: CASSLATSGRATFF; cdr3_nt: TGTGCCAGCAGTTTAGCGACTAGCGGGAGGGCCACGTTCTTC
j_call: TRBJ2-2; v_call: TRBV5-1; d_call: NA; clone_size: few; cdr3_aa: CASSWDFFHTGELFF; cdr3_nt: TGCGCCAGCAGCTGGGACTTCTTTCACACCGGGGAGCTGTTTTTT
j_call: TRBJ1-5; v_call: TRBV20-1; d_call: NA; clone_size: NA; cdr3_aa: CSAQVDRLASQPQHF; cdr3_nt: TGCAGTGCTCAAGTTGACAGGTTAGCTTCTCAGCCCCAGCATTTT
j_call: TRBJ2-1; v_call: TRBV20-1; d_call: TRBD1; clone_size: few; cdr3_aa: CSPTGGSYNEQFF; cdr3_nt: TGCAGTCCGACAGGGGGCTCCTACAATGAGCAGTTCTTC
j_call: TRBJ2-7; v_call: TRBV7-9; d_call: NA; clone_size: NA; cdr3_aa: CASNGQTYEQYF; cdr3_nt: TGTGCCAGCAACGGGCAGACCTACGAGCAGTACTTC
j_call: TRBJ2-1; v_call: TRBV7-8; d_call: TRBD2; clone_size: NA; cdr3_aa: CASSLGREDIYNEQFF; cdr3_nt: TGTGCCAGCAGCCTTGGGCGGGAGGATATCTACAATGAGCAGTTCTTC
j_call: TRBJ1-1; v_call: TRBV29-1; d_call: TRBD1; clone_size: NA; cdr3_aa: CSVEPTGMNTEAFF; cdr3_nt: TGCAGCGTTGAACCGACAGGGATGAACACTGAAGCTTTCTTT
j_call: TRBJ2-1; v_call: TRBV20-1; d_call: TRBD2; clone_size: NA; cdr3_aa: CSAREGGVGNEQFF; cdr3_nt: TGCAGTGCTAGAGAGGGAGGGGTTGGGAATGAGCAGTTCTTC
j_call: TRBJ2-5; v_call: TRBV5-1; d_call: NA; clone_size: once; cdr3_aa: CASSSGGQRETQYF; cdr3_nt: TGCGCCAGCAGCTCCGGGGGTCAGAGGGAGACCCAGTACTTC
j_call: TRBJ2-7; v_call: TRBV28; d_call: NA; clone_size: NA; cdr3_aa: CASSVRTRDSYEQYF; cdr3_nt: TGTGCCAGCAGTGTACGGACACGAGATTCCTACGAGCAGTACTTC
j_call: TRBJ1-5; v_call: TRBV28; d_call: NA; clone_size: NA; cdr3_aa: CASTLGGDSNQPQHF; cdr3_nt: TGTGCCAGCACCCTGGGAGGGGACAGCAATCAGCCCCAGCATTTT
j_call: TRBJ2-4; v_call: TRBV20-1; d_call: TRBD2; clone_size: few; cdr3_aa: CSARVTSGGLAKNIQYF; cdr3_nt: TGCAGTGCTAGAGTGACTAGCGGGGGACTAGCCAAAAACATTCAGTACTTC
j_call: TRBJ1-1; v_call: TRBV12-3/TRBV12-4; d_call: NA; clone_size: few; cdr3_aa: CASSLIPIGQLNTEAFF; cdr3_nt: TGTGCCAGCAGTTTAATCCCGATAGGACAGTTGAACACTGAAGCTTTCTTT